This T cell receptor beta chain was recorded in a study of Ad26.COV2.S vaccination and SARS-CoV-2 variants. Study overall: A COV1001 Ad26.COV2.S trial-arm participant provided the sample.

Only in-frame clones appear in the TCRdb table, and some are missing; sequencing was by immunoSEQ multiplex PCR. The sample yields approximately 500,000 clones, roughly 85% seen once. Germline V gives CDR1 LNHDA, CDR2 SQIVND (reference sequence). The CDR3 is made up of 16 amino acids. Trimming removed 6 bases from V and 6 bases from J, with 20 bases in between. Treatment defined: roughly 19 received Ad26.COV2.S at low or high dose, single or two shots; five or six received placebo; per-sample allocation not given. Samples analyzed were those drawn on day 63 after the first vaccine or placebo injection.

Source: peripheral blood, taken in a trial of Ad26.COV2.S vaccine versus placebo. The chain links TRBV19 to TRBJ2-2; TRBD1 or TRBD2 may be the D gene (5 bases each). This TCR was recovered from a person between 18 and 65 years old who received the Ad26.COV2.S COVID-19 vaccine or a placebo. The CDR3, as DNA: TGTGCCAGTAGCAAATACAGGCAGGCTAGCCCCGGGGAGCTGTTTTTT. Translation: CASSKYRQASPGELFF.